The table lists the clone carrying this TCR beta chain with many counts. The authors ran a second PCR of 7 to 11 cycles using a sample-barcoded 5' primer and a J-beta primer mix. Via MiXCR, TCRdb re-called the 5' RACE reads, giving one row per CDR3 protein. The table lists more than 800,000 distinct CDR3 sequences, more than 25% of them singletons, with around a sixth in the top ten. The data derive from a study of blood T cells in healthy people across ages. Germline V gene lookup returns CDR1 SGHNT and CDR2 YENEEA. This CDR3 is built from 13 residues. With 5 bases removed from V and 7 bases from J, the gap between germline ends came to 11 bases.

The rearrangement uses TRBV11-3 and TRBJ2-2, with D maybe TRBD1 (5 bases). This TCR came from an elderly woman in good health. Material: blood. Written as DNA, the CDR3 is TGTGCCAGCAGCGCGCAGGGATTCGGGGAGCTGTTTTTT. Residues: CASSAQGFGELFF.